The T cell receptor beta chain described here comes from a study of T-cell reconstitution after alpha-beta-depleted transplantation in children (dated by TCRdb to about 2016). General notes on the study: Using TCR repertoire profiling, the study followed T-cell immune reconstitution in a quantitative way in children after TCRalphabeta/CD19-depleted allogeneic hematopoietic cell transplantation.

This clonotype has ten or more counts. No antigen is known for it. Nothing much larger sits one base from this clone, and base qualities are not available. Sample treatment or condition, as interpreted from the label and publication: allogeneic hematopoietic cell transplantation with graft depleted of TCRalphabeta T cells and CD19 B cells. The transplant recipients were children given TCRalphabeta/CD19-depleted allogeneic hematopoietic cell grafts. The receptor library was made with PCR. The instrument given in TCRdb is Illumina HiSeq 2500. TCR library preparation used molecular barcoding, with unique molecular identifiers applied to normalize quantification of the TCRbeta repertoire. In-frame beta chains were kept once TCRdb had trimmed the public reads at Q25 with fastp and called clones with MiXCR. Each record represents a unique CDR3 protein, reported with the most common genes and DNA among its rows. The sample records 200,000 or so distinct CDR3 sequences, under 8.5% of which are singletons. The top ten constitute about a third of the sample.

The investigation overall reported the following: The high TCRbeta diversity at day 60 in some patients was ascribed to recipient T cells and intrathymic progenitors that had survived conditioning. The frequencies of hyperexpanded clones fell over the following months, and after one year, T-cell counts and TCRbeta diversity were mostly attributed to newly produced T cells. The apparently early alphabetaT-cell count recovery about two months after transplant was reportedly dependent on only several hundred rapidly expanded clones derived from non-depleted graft cells.

The input for sequencing was PBMCs, mostly from graft donor cells, taken 360 days after TCRalphabeta/CD19-depleted stem cell transplant. This TCR derives from a male patient between 2 and 10 years old who had a stem cell transplant for acute myeloid leukemia, so the T cells may come from the graft donor.

The CDR3 loop reads CASSYSDKQFRNSPLHF. Read as DNA, the sequence is TGTGCCAGCAGTTACTCCGATAAACAATTCCGTAATTCACCCCTCCACTTT. The chain is assembled from TRBV6-5 and TRBJ1-6, with the D segment identity uncertain. Looking up the germline V gene yields CDR1 MNHEY and CDR2 SVGAGI. Deletion took 0 bases off V and 6 bases off J, with a span of 15 bases between the germline ends. From the cysteine up to the phenylalanine, the CDR3 has a length of 17 residues. Left in the record is the CDR3 DNA by itself, 51 bases read in frame from the first base.